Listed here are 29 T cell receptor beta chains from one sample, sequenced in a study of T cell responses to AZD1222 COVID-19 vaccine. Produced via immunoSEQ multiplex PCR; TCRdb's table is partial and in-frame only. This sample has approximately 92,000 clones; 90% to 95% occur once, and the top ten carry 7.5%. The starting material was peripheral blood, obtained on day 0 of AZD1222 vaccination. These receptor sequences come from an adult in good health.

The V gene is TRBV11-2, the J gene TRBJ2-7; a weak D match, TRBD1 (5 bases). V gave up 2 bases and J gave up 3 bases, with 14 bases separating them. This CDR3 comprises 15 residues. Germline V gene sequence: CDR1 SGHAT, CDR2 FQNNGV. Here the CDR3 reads CASSLRWAGHYEQYF. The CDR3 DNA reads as TGTGCCAGCAGCTTACGGTGGGCAGGGCACTACGAGCAGTACTTC.

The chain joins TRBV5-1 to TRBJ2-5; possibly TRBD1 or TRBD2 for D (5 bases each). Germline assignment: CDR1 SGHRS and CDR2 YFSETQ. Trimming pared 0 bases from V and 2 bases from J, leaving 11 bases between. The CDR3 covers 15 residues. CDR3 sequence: CASSLALGEQETQYF. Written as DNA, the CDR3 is TGCGCCAGCAGCTTGGCCCTGGGGGAGCAAGAGACCCAGTACTTC.

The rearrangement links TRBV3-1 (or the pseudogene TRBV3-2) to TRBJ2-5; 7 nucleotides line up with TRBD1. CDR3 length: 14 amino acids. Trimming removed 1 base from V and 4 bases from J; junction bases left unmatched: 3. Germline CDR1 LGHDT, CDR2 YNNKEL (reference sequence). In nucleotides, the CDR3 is TGTGCCAGCAGCCAAGGTCAGGGGGTAGAGACCCAGTACTTC. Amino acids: CASSQGQGVETQYF.

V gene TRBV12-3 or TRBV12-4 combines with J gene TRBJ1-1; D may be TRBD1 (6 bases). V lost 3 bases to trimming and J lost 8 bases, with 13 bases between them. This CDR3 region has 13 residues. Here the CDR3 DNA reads TGTGCCAGCAGTTTGTCCGGGACAACAGAAGCTTTCTTT. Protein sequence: CASSLSGTTEAFF.

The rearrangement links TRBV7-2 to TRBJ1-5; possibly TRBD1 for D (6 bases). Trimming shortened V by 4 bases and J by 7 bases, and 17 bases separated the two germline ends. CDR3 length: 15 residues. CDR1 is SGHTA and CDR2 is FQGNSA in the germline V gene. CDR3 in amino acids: CASSSTRSGVQPQHF. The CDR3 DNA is TGTGCCAGCAGCTCAACCAGGTCAGGGGTCCAGCCCCAGCATTTT.

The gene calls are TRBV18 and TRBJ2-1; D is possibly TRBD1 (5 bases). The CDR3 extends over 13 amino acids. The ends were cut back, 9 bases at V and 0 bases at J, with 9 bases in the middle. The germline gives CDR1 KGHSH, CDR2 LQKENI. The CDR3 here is CASEQGSYNEQFF. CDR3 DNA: TGTGCCAGTGAGCAGGGCTCCTACAATGAGCAGTTCTTC.

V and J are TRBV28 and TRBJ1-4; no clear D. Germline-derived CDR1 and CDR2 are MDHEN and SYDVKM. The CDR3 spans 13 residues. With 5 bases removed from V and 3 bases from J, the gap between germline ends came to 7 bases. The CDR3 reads CASSGVANEKLFF. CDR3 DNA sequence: TGTGCCAGCAGTGGTGTAGCTAATGAAAAACTGTTTTTT.

In nucleotides, the CDR3 is TGTGCCAGCAGCCCATCCGGGACAGACGTTTATGGCTACACCTTC. Translated, it gives CASSPSGTDVYGYTF. The chain recombines TRBV6-2 or TRBV6-3 with TRBJ1-2, with TRBD1 identical over 7 bases. V shed 6 bases and J 5 bases; nucleotides not matched to a gene: 12. The CDR3 loop spans 15 amino acids. Germline loops: CDR1 MNHEY, CDR2 SVGEGT.

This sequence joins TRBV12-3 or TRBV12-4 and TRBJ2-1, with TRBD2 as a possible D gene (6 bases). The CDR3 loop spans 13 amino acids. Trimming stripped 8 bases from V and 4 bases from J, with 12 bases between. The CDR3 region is CASATRSYNEQFF. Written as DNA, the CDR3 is TGTGCCAGCGCGACTAGGAGTTACAATGAGCAGTTCTTC.

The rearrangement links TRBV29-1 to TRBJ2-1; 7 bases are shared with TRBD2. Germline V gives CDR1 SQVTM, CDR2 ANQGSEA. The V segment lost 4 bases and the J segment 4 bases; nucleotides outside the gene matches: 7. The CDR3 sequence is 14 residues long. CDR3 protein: CSVGTSISYNEQFF. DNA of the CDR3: TGCAGCGTTGGGACTAGTATTTCGTACAATGAGCAGTTCTTC.

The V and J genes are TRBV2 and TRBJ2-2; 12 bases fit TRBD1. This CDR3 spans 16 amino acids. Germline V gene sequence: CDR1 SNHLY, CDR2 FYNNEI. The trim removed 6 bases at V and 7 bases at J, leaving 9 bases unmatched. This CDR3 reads CASSPPGQGANGELFF. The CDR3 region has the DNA TGTGCCAGCAGCCCCCCGGGACAGGGGGCGAACGGGGAGCTGTTTTTT.

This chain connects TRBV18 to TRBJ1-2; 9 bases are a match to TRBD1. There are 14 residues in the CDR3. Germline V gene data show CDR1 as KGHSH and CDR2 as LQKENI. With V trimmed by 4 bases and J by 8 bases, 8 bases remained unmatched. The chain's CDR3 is CASSLQGAQGGYTF. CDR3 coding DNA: TGTGCCAGCTCACTACAGGGGGCGCAGGGAGGCTACACCTTC.

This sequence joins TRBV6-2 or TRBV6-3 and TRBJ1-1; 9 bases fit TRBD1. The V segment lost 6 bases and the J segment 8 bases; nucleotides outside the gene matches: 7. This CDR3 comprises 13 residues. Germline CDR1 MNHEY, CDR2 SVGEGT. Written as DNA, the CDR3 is TGTGCCAGCAGCCCTCTCGACAGGGGGGAAGCTTTCTTT. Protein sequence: CASSPLDRGEAFF.

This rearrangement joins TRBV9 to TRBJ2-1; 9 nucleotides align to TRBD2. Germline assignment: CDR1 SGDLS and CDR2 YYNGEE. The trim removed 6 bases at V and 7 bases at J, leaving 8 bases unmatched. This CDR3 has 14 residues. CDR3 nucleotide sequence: TGTGCCAGCAACCTAGCGGGAATCGGGAATGAGCAGTTCTTC. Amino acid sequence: CASNLAGIGNEQFF.

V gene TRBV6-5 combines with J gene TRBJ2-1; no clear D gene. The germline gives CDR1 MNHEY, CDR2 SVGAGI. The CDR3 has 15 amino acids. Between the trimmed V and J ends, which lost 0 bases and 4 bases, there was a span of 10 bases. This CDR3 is CASSYSSELYNEQFF. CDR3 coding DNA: TGTGCCAGCAGTTACTCGTCTGAGCTTTACAATGAGCAGTTCTTC.

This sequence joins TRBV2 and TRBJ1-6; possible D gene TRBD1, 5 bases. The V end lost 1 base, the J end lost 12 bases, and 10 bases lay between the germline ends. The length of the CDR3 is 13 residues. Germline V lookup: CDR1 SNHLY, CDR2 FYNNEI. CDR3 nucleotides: TGTGCCAGCAGTGAAGATCTGGGGGTACCCCTCCACTTT. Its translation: CASSEDLGVPLHF.

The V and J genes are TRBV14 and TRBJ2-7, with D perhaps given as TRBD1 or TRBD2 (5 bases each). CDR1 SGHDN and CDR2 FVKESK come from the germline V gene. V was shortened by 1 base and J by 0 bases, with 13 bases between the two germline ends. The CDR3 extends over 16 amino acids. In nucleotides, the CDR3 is TGTGCCAGCAGCCAAGGCTTTGGGACGGTCTCCTACGAGCAGTACTTC. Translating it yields CASSQGFGTVSYEQYF.

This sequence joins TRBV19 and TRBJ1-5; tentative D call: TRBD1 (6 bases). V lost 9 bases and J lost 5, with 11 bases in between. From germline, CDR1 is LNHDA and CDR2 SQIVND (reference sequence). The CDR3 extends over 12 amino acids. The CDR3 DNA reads TGTGCCAGCCGCAGGGGTGATCAGCCCCAGCATTTT. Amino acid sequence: CASRRGDQPQHF.

The CDR3 DNA reads as TGTGCCAGCTCACTCGCAGGGGCCGGAAACACCATATATTTT. Its translation is CASSLAGAGNTIYF. V gene TRBV18 combines with J gene TRBJ1-3; the D gene is possibly TRBD1 (6 bases). The length of the CDR3 is 14 residues. Germline CDR1 is KGHSH and CDR2 is LQKENI. Trimming removed 4 bases from V and 4 bases from J, with 11 bases in between.

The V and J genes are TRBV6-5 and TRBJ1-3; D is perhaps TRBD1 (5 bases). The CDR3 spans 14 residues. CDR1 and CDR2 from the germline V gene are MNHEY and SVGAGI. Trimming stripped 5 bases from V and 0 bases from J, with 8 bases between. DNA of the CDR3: TGTGCCAGCAGTCCCGGGACCTCTGGAAACACCATATATTTT. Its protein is CASSPGTSGNTIYF.

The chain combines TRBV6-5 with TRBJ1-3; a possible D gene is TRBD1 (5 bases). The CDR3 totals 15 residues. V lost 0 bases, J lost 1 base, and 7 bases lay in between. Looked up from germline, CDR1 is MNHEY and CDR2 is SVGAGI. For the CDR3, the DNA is TGTGCCAGCAGTTACTCGGGGGAATCTGGAAACACCATATATTTT. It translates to CASSYSGESGNTIYF.

The DNA of the CDR3 is TGTGCCAGCAGTGACGACTGGACAGTCAGAGGCTCTGAAGCTTTCTTT. Translating it yields CASSDDWTVRGSEAFF. V gene TRBV6-1 combines with J gene TRBJ1-1; possible D gene TRBD1, 6 bases. Germline V lookup: CDR1 MNHNS, CDR2 SASEGT. Trimming cost V 3 bases and J 6 bases, with 20 bases left between them. The CDR3 has 16 residues.

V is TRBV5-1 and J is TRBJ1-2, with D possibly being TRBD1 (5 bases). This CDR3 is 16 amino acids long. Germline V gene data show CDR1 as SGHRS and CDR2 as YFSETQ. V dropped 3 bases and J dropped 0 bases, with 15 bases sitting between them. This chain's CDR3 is CASSSFTGLTNYGYTF. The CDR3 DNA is TGCGCCAGCAGCTCCTTTACAGGCCTAACTAACTATGGCTACACCTTC.

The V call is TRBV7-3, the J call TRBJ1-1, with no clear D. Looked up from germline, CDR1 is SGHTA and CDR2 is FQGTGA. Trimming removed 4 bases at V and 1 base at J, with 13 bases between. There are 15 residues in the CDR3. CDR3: CASSSNPGRNTEAFF. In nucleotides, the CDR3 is TGTGCCAGCAGCTCAAATCCGGGGAGGAACACTGAAGCTTTCTTT.

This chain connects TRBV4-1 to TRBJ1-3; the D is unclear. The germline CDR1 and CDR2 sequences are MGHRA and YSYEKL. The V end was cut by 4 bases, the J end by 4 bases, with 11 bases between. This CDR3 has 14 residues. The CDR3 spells CASSLGIRGNTIYF. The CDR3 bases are TGCGCCAGCAGCCTGGGGATCAGAGGAAACACCATATATTTT.

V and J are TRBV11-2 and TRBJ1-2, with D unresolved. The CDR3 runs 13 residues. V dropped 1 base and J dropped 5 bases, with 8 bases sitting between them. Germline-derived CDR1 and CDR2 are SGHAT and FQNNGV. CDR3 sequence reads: CASSLGGRYGYTF. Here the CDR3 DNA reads TGTGCCAGCAGCTTAGGAGGGAGATATGGCTACACCTTC.

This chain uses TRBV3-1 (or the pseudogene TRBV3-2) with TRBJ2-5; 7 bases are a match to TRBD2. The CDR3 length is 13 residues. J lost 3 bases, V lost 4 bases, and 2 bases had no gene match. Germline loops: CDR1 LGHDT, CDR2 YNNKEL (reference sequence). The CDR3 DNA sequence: TGTGCCAGCAGCCGAGGGAGGGAAGAGACCCAGTACTTC. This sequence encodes CASSRGREETQYF.

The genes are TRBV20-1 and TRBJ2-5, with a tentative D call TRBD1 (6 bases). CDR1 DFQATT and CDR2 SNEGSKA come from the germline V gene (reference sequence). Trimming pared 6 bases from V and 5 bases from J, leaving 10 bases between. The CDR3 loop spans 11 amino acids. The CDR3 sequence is CSAVTGETQYF. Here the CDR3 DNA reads TGCAGTGCAGTTACAGGGGAGACCCAGTACTTC.

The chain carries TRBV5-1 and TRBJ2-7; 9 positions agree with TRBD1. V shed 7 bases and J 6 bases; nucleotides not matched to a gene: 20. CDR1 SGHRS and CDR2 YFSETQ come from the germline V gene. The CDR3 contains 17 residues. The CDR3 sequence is CASSFVTGTGSLREQYF. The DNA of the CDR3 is TGCGCCAGCTCCTTTGTGACCGGGACAGGGAGCCTCCGCGAGCAGTACTTC.